One and the same sample provided the 28 T cell receptor beta chains below, sequenced in a study of radiotherapy plus CTLA-4 blockade in lung cancer. Sequencing was performed with immunoSEQ multiplex PCR; in TCRdb, only in-frame clones are kept and a portion is missing. The repertoire includes around 45,000 clones, roughly two thirds of them detected once, and around 25% sits in the top ten. This specimen was peripheral blood, taken from a patient treated with radiotherapy plus ipilimumab. These receptors were taken from a human donor with non-small cell lung cancer who had a partial response to radiotherapy plus ipilimumab.

J is TRBJ1-5 and V is TRBV19; TRBD1 matches 8 bases. The V segment lost 4 bases and the J segment 6 bases; nucleotides outside the gene matches: 8. CDR1 LNHDA and CDR2 SQIVND come from the germline V gene (reference sequence). CDR3 length: 15 amino acids. The CDR3 DNA sequence: TGTGCCAGTAGTAGGAGACCGGGACAGGCTCAGCCCCAGCATTTT. It is translated as CASSRRPGQAQPQHF.

The CDR3 nucleotides are TGTGCCAGCAGTACAAAGTTCGCGAACACCGGGGAGCTGTTTTTT. Protein sequence: CASSTKFANTGELFF. V and J are TRBV6-6 and TRBJ2-2; D remains ambiguous. In germline, CDR1 is MNHNY, CDR2 SVGAGI (reference sequence). CDR3 length: 15 amino acids. Trimming shortened V by 5 bases and J by 0 bases, and 10 bases separated the two germline ends.

V and J are TRBV7-2 and TRBJ1-1; 8 bases are a match to TRBD1. The CDR3 is made up of 14 amino acids. V shed 2 bases, J shed 6 bases, and the junction held 5 bases outside the gene matches. In germline, CDR1 is SGHTA, CDR2 FQGNSA. In DNA form, the CDR3 reads TGTGCCAGCAGCTTAATTCAGGGGGCCTCTGAAGCTTTCTTT. Its protein is CASSLIQGASEAFF.

The chain recombines TRBV29-1 with TRBJ2-5; 10 bases align to TRBD1. The CDR3 length is 12 residues. Germline V gene data show CDR1 as SQVTM and CDR2 as ANQGSEA. Losses at the gene ends were 7 bases for V and 7 bases for J; bases not matched to a gene: 6. The CDR3 coding sequence is TGCAGCGCGACAGGGGGCACGGGGACCCAGTACTTC. Its translation is CSATGGTGTQYF.

V gene TRBV9 combines with J gene TRBJ2-7, with 8 bases lining up with TRBD1. Losses at the gene ends were 2 bases for V and 6 bases for J; bases not matched to a gene: 10. Germline assignment: CDR1 SGDLS and CDR2 YYNGEE. This CDR3 has 15 amino acids. Here the CDR3 reads CASSVSDRVEGEQYF. The CDR3 DNA follows: TGTGCCAGCAGCGTTTCGGACAGGGTTGAAGGCGAGCAGTACTTC.

The genes are TRBV5-1 and TRBJ2-7, with 9 bases aligning to TRBD2. The CDR3 spans 14 residues. CDR1 is SGHRS, CDR2 YFSETQ, per germline. J was trimmed by 3 bases and V by 2 bases; bases with no gene match: 3. The chain's CDR3 is CASSFLAGSYEQYF. Here the CDR3 DNA reads TGCGCCAGCAGCTTCCTAGCGGGGAGCTACGAGCAGTACTTC.

The chain uses TRBV4-3 and TRBJ1-5; D is possibly TRBD1 (6 bases). Trimming cost V 0 bases and J 6 bases, with 12 bases left between them. This CDR3 is built from 15 residues. Per the germline V gene, CDR1 is LGHNA and CDR2 is YSLEER. CDR3 sequence reads: CASSQDKTGLQPQHF. The CDR3 region has the DNA TGCGCCAGCAGCCAAGATAAAACAGGGCTTCAGCCCCAGCATTTT.

V and J are TRBV2 and TRBJ1-3; 10 bases fit TRBD1. The V segment lost 4 bases and the J segment 7 bases; nucleotides outside the gene matches: 4. CDR3 length: 14 residues. Germline lookup yields CDR1 SNHLY and CDR2 FYNNEI. CDR3 sequence reads: CASSGWTGGNTIYF. CDR3 DNA: TGTGCCAGCAGTGGATGGACAGGGGGGAACACCATATATTTT. The variable domain in full, completed from reference TRBV2 and TRBJ1-3, reads EPEVTQTPSHQVTQMGQEVILRCVPISNHLYFYWYRQILGQKVEFLVSFYNNEISEKSEIFDDQFSVERPDGSNFTLKIRSTKLEDSAMYFCASSGWTGGNTIYFGEGSWLTVV.

This rearrangement joins TRBV10-3 to TRBJ2-1, with 8 bases lining up with TRBD1. Germline values: CDR1 ENHRY, CDR2 SYGVKD. The V segment lost 7 bases and the J segment 4 bases; nucleotides outside the gene matches: 3. This CDR3 contains 13 residues. CDR3 sequence (DNA): TGTGCCATCAATCGGGACAGGTACAATGAGCAGTTCTTC. It yields the protein CAINRDRYNEQFF.

The rearrangement links TRBV4-3 to TRBJ2-7, with TRBD1 matching 7 bases. Germline trimming cut 1 base from V and 4 bases from J; bases unmatched to any gene: 16. The CDR3 contains 18 residues. Germline values: CDR1 LGHNA, CDR2 YSLEER. This CDR3 is CASSQGLTGVPTFYEQYF. CDR3 sequence (DNA): TGCGCCAGCAGCCAAGGGTTAACAGGGGTCCCAACCTTTTACGAGCAGTACTTC.

V and J are TRBV7-3 and TRBJ2-2; the match to TRBD2 covers 9 bases. The V segment lost 5 bases and the J segment 4 bases; nucleotides outside the gene matches: 5. The CDR3 runs 15 residues. Germline V lookup: CDR1 SGHTA, CDR2 FQGTGA. The CDR3 DNA is TGTGCCAGCAGCCGCGGACTAGCGACCACCGGGGAGCTGTTTTTT. Amino acid sequence: CASSRGLATTGELFF. The entire variable domain, with the rest obtained from reference TRBV7-3 and TRBJ2-2, is as follows: GAGVSQTPSNKVTEKGKYVELRCDPISGHTALYWYRQSLGQGPEFLIYFQGTGAADDSGLPNDRFFAVRPEGSVSTLKIQRTERGDSAVYLCASSRGLATTGELFFGEGSRLTVL.

The rearrangement uses TRBV5-1 and TRBJ2-3, with TRBD2 matching over 9 bases. The germline gives CDR1 SGHRS, CDR2 YFSETQ. The V segment lost 0 bases and the J segment 4 bases; nucleotides outside the gene matches: 3. The CDR3 extends over 15 amino acids. CDR3 sequence (DNA): TGCGCCAGCAGCTTGGTAGCGGGGGAAGCAGATACGCAGTATTTT. As protein: CASSLVAGEADTQYF.

The V gene is TRBV7-6, the J gene TRBJ1-1; a weak D match, TRBD1 (6 bases). V lost 3 bases and J 4 bases, leaving 12 bases between the germline ends. The CDR3 is 14 residues long. Germline CDR1 is SGHVS and CDR2 is FNYEAQ. The CDR3 protein is CASSFQGRGTEAFF. The DNA of the CDR3 is TGTGCCAGCAGCTTTCAGGGGAGGGGCACTGAAGCTTTCTTT.

The chain combines TRBV9 with TRBJ1-1; D is ambiguous. This CDR3 spans 15 amino acids. V shed 0 bases and J shed 6 bases, with 15 bases lying between them. Looked up from germline, CDR1 is SGDLS and CDR2 is YYNGEE. CDR3 DNA: TGTGCCAGCAGCGTAGGCTCAGACCGGGGAGCTGAAGCTTTCTTT. This gives the protein CASSVGSDRGAEAFF.

This chain links TRBV5-1 with TRBJ2-5, with a weak D call TRBD2 (5 bases). V was cut by 4 bases and J by 2 bases, with 12 bases left in between. Germline V gene sequence: CDR1 SGHRS, CDR2 YFSETQ. There are 14 residues in the CDR3. This CDR3 is CASSPGLFQETQYF. The CDR3 nucleotides are TGCGCCAGCAGCCCCGGACTTTTTCAAGAGACCCAGTACTTC. Drawing the rest from reference TRBV5-1 and TRBJ2-5, the complete variable domain is KAGVTQTPRYLIKTRGQQVTLSCSPISGHRSVSWYQQTPGQGLQFLFEYFSETQRNKGNFPGRFSGRQFSNSRSEMNVSTLELGDSALYLCASSPGLFQETQYFGPGTRLLVL.

The chain uses TRBV10-1 and TRBJ1-6; TRBD1 matches at 7 bases. Germline CDR1 is WNHNN and CDR2 is SYGVQD (reference sequence). Unmatched junction bases numbered 5, after V lost 3 bases and J lost 3 bases. The CDR3 has 16 amino acids. CDR3: CASSDLRDSYNSPLHF. CDR3 in DNA: TGCGCCAGCAGTGATTTGCGGGACAGCTATAATTCACCCCTCCACTTT.

The rearrangement links TRBV5-1 to TRBJ2-3; 8 nucleotides agree with TRBD1. V lost 4 bases, J lost 2 bases, and 9 bases stayed unmatched. The CDR3 spans 16 residues. Per the germline V gene, CDR1 is SGHRS and CDR2 is YFSETQ. CDR3 nucleotides: TGCGCCAGCAGCCCCCTTCAGACAGGGGACACAGATACGCAGTATTTT. Translating it yields CASSPLQTGDTDTQYF.

The chain carries TRBV5-1 and TRBJ1-1, with a possible D match to TRBD1 (5 bases). Trimming cost V 3 bases and J 5 bases, with 23 bases left between them. CDR1 is SGHRS, CDR2 YFSETQ, per germline. This CDR3 is 17 amino acids long. In DNA, the CDR3 is TGCGCCAGCAGCTCAGGAATGGGAAACCACCCAGGGACTGAAGCTTTCTTT. Protein sequence: CASSSGMGNHPGTEAFF.

This rearrangement joins TRBV7-2 to TRBJ1-5; D unresolved. The germline gives CDR1 SGHTA, CDR2 FQGNSA. The CDR3 extends over 15 amino acids. Trimming stripped 5 bases from V and 0 bases from J, with 11 bases between. CDR3 sequence: CASSPSPRSNQPQHF. The CDR3 DNA reads as TGTGCCAGCAGCCCTAGCCCTCGTAGCAATCAGCCCCAGCATTTT.

This chain links TRBV28 with TRBJ1-6, with D uncertain. Germline lookup yields CDR1 MDHEN and CDR2 SYDVKM. V was trimmed by 3 bases and J by 2 bases, leaving 8 bases between them. The CDR3 sequence is 15 residues long. The CDR3 DNA follows: TGTGCCAGCAGTTTTAGCCCCCCCTATAATTCACCCCTCCACTTT. This gives the protein CASSFSPPYNSPLHF.

V is TRBV5-4 and J is TRBJ2-7; the match to TRBD2 covers 9 bases. Per germline, CDR1 SGHNT and CDR2 YYREEE (reference sequence). The CDR3 contains 15 residues. V trimming: 1 base; J trimming: 1 base; junction bases outside the gene matches: 3. In DNA form, the CDR3 reads TGTGCCAGCAGCTTGCTGGCGGGAGGGTCCTACGAGCAGTACTTC. Its translation: CASSLLAGGSYEQYF. Filled out from reference TRBV5-4 and TRBJ2-7, the complete variable domain reads ETGVTQSPTHLIKTRGQQVTLRCSSQSGHNTVSWYQQALGQGPQFIFQYYREEENGRGNFPPRFSGLQFPNYSSELNVNALELDDSALYLCASSLLAGGSYEQYFGPGTRLTVT.

This clone showed up just once. The chain recombines TRBV14 with TRBJ2-5, with a tentative D call TRBD1 (6 bases). This CDR3 comprises 13 residues. V lost 4 bases to trimming and J lost 7 bases, with 13 bases between them. Germline V gene lookup returns CDR1 SGHDN and CDR2 FVKESK. CDR3 region: CASSRTGFGTQYF. CDR3 DNA sequence: TGTGCCAGCAGCCGAACAGGGTTTGGGACCCAGTACTTC.

CDR3 DNA sequence: TGTGCCATCAGTGCCGGAGAAAACTATGGCTACACCTTC. This codes for CAISAGENYGYTF. The chain employs TRBV10-3 and TRBJ1-2; no firm D call. Trimming removed 4 bases from V and 2 bases from J, with 8 bases in between. The length of the CDR3 is 13 residues. Germline V gene sequence: CDR1 ENHRY, CDR2 SYGVKD.

V is TRBV15 and J is TRBJ2-7, with unresolved D. The CDR3 contains 14 residues. V lost 0 bases to trimming and J lost 2 bases, with 8 bases between them. From germline, CDR1 is LNHNV and CDR2 YYDKDF (reference sequence). This chain's CDR3 is CATSREMRAYEQYF. CDR3 nucleotides: TGTGCCACCAGCAGAGAAATGAGAGCCTACGAGCAGTACTTC.

The V call is TRBV2, the J call TRBJ2-7; the match to TRBD2 covers 11 bases. The CDR3 extends over 13 amino acids. The V and J ends lost 9 bases and 3 bases, in that order; junction bases with no gene match: 4. Per germline, CDR1 SNHLY and CDR2 FYNNEI. The CDR3 DNA reads as TGTGCCAGGGGGGGACTAGCGGTCTACGAGCAGTACTTC. It translates to CARGGLAVYEQYF.

The chain carries TRBV11-1 and TRBJ2-2; 11 nucleotides line up with TRBD2. Germline V gene sequence: CDR1 SGHAT, CDR2 FQDESV (reference sequence). The CDR3 extends over 14 amino acids. After removal of 9 bases from V and 3 bases from J, the junction contained 3 bases not matched to a gene. The CDR3 DNA follows: TGTGCCAGTCGACTAGCGGGGTACACCGGGGAGCTGTTTTTT. This sequence encodes CASRLAGYTGELFF.

DNA for the CDR3: TGTGCCAGCAGCGCGGGACAGGGAGGCTACGAGCAGTACTTC. The encoded protein is CASSAGQGGYEQYF. The chain employs TRBV14 and TRBJ2-7; 9 bases fit TRBD1. CDR3 length: 14 residues. V dropped 5 bases and J dropped 3; count of bases not matched to a gene: 5. Germline V gene lookup returns CDR1 SGHDN and CDR2 FVKESK.

This sequence joins TRBV7-9 and TRBJ2-7, with D perhaps matching TRBD1 (5 bases). The CDR3 contains 16 residues. Trimming removed 1 base from V and 5 bases from J, with 18 bases in between. Per germline, CDR1 SEHNR and CDR2 FQNEAQ (reference sequence). CDR3 amino acids: CASSLDRQGALDEQYF. The CDR3 nucleotides are TGTGCCAGCAGCTTAGACCGGCAGGGCGCTTTGGACGAGCAGTACTTC.